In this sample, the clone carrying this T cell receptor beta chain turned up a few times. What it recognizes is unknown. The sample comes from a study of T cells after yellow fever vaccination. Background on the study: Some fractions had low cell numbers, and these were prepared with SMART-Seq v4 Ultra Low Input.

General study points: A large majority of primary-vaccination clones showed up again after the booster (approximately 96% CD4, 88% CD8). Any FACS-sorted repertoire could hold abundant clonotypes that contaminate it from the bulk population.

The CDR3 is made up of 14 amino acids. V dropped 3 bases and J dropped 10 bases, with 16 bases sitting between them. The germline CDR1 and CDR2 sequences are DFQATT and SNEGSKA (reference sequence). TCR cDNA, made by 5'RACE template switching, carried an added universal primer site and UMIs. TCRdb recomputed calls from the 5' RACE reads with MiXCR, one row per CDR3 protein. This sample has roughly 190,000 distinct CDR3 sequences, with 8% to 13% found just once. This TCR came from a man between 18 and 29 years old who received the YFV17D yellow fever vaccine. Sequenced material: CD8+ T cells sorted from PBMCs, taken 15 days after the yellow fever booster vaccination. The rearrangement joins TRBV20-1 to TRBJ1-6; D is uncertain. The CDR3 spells CSASPGTSDSPLHF. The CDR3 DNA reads TGCAGTGCTAGCCCGGGCACCAGTGACTCACCCCTCCACTTT.